The sequence of this TCR beta chain was determined in a study of blood T cells in healthy people across ages. Together with a sample-barcoded 5' primer, a J-beta primer mix was included in a second PCR lasting roughly 6 to 12 cycles. TCRdb re-analysed the 5' RACE reads in MiXCR, keeping a single row per CDR3 protein. The sample yields 1.5 million to 2 million distinct CDR3 sequences, around half seen once. Per the germline V gene, CDR1 is SGHAT and CDR2 is FQNNGV. V was cut by 1 base and J by 7 bases, with 17 bases left in between. This CDR3 is 16 amino acids long. This receptor was obtained from a woman in her thirties or forties in good health. The rearrangement links TRBV11-2 to TRBJ2-1, with D perhaps assigned TRBD1 or TRBD2 (5 bases each). The specimen sequenced was blood. This chain's CDR3 is CASSLVDKGWGNEQFF. The CDR3 DNA follows: TGTGCCAGCAGCTTAGTCGACAAGGGCTGGGGGAATGAGCAGTTCTTC.